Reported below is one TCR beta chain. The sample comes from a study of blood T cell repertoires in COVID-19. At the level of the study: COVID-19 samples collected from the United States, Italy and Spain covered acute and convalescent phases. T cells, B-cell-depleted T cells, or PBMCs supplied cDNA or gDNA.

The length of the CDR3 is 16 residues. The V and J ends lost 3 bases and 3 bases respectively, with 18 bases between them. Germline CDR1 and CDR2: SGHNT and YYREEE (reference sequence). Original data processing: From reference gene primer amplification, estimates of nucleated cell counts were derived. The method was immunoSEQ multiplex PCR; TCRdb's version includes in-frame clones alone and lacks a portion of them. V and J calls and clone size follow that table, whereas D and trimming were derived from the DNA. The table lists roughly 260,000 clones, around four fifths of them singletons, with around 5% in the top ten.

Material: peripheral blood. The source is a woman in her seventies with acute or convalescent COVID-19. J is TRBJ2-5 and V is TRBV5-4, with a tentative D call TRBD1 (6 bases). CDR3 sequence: CASSSPSGTQKETQYF. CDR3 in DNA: TGTGCCAGCAGCTCCCCGTCCGGGACACAGAAAGAGACCCAGTACTTC.